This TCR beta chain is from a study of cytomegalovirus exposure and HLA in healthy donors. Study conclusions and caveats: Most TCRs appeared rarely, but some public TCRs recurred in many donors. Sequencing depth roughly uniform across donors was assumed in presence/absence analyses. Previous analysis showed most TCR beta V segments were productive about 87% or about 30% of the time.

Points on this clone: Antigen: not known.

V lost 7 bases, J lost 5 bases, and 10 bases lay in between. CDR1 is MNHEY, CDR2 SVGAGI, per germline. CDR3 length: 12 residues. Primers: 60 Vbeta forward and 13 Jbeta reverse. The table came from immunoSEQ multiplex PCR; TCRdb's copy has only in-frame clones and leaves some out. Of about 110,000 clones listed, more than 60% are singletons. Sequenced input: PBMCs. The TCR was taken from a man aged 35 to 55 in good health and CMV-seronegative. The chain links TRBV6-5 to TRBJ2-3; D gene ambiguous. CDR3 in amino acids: CASKRGQDTQYF. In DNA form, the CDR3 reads TGTGCCAGCAAAAGAGGCCAAGATACGCAGTATTTT.